The 10 T cell receptor beta chains presented below share a single source sample, sequenced in a study of vaccination and CD4 T cells after COVID-19. Treatment here: approximately 9-day PBMC culture with coronavirus spike peptide pools or control peptides (ViraFEST assay). Sequenced with the Oncomine TCR Beta short-read assay was DNA taken from cultured CD4+ T cells. TCRdb processed the PCR reads anew with MiXCR; each CDR3 protein has one entry. The sample lists 20,000 to 25,000 distinct CDR3 sequences; about 39% were seen once. Their specific antigens are unknown. Sample: CD4+ T cells from blood, cultured in vitro. The receptors were gathered from a human donor who had recovered from COVID-19.

The chain recombines TRBV6-1 with TRBJ2-1; D might be TRBD1 (6 bases). The germline V gene encodes CDR1 MNHNS and CDR2 SASEGT. This CDR3 region has 13 residues. V lost 5 bases, J lost 8 bases, and 13 bases lay in between. The CDR3 DNA reads as TGTGCCAGCAGTCCGACAGGTCAGGATGAGCAGTTCTTC. Translated, it gives CASSPTGQDEQFF.

This chain links TRBV24-1 with TRBJ2-1; D is unclear. The CDR3 spans 13 residues. Germline CDR1 is KGHDR and CDR2 is SFDVKD. Trimming took 3 bases from V and 8 from J, leaving 10 bases between them. The CDR3 DNA reads as TGTGCCACCAGTGATGCCCTTGGGTATGAGCAGTTCTTC. Translating gives CATSDALGYEQFF.

The V call is TRBV2, the J call TRBJ2-4; D is perhaps TRBD2 (6 bases). The V and J ends lost 6 bases and 8 bases respectively, with 17 bases between them. Germline V lookup: CDR1 SNHLY, CDR2 FYNNEI. This CDR3 spans 14 amino acids. CDR3 sequence: CASRPTVGGDIQYF. The CDR3 nucleotides read TGTGCCAGCAGGCCAACGGTGGGCGGGGACATTCAGTACTTC.

V usage is TRBV7-9 and J usage is TRBJ1-2, with 9 bases that match TRBD1. The CDR3 contains 14 residues. Germline lookup yields CDR1 SEHNR and CDR2 FQNEAQ (reference sequence). The V segment lost 1 base and the J segment 8 bases; nucleotides outside the gene matches: 5. This CDR3 is CASSLDADRGGYTF. Here the CDR3 DNA reads TGTGCCAGCAGCTTAGATGCGGACAGGGGCGGCTACACCTTC.

The chain recombines TRBV2 with TRBJ2-7; perhaps TRBD1 as D (7 bases). V gave up 10 bases and J gave up 2 bases, with 18 bases separating them. The CDR3 spans 14 residues. Germline V gives CDR1 SNHLY, CDR2 FYNNEI. The CDR3 is CATRRGQGAYEQYF. The CDR3 DNA reads TGTGCCACCCGACGGGGGCAGGGGGCCTACGAGCAGTACTTC.

This sequence joins TRBV20-1 and TRBJ1-2; D remains unclear. The V gene's germline CDR1 is DFQATT and CDR2 SNEGSKA (reference sequence). CDR3 length: 12 amino acids. Trimming removed 6 bases from V and 5 bases from J, with 13 bases in between. The CDR3 DNA reads TGCAGTGCAGCTTCCTCTTTATATGGCTACACCTTC. Its protein product is CSAASSLYGYTF.

The V and J genes are TRBV30 and TRBJ2-7; D is perhaps TRBD1 (5 bases). The ends were cut back, 1 base at V and 3 bases at J, with 16 bases in the middle. In germline, CDR1 is GTSNPN, CDR2 SVGIG (reference sequence). The length of the CDR3 is 15 residues. The CDR3 DNA follows: TGTGCCTGGAGTGGCATCCAGGGTATGGACTACGAGCAGTACTTC. Its protein product is CAWSGIQGMDYEQYF.

This clonotype was seen more than once but under ten times. The chain combines TRBV7-9 with TRBJ1-6; the match to TRBD1 covers 10 bases. In germline, CDR1 is SEHNR, CDR2 FQNEAQ (reference sequence). CDR3 size: 15 residues. The J segment lost 7 bases and the V segment lost 2 bases, leaving 2 bases of the junction unmatched. DNA for the CDR3: TGTGCCAGCAGCTTACCGGGACAGGGGAATTCACCCCTCCACTTT. Translation gives CASSLPGQGNSPLHF.

Worth noting for this clonotype: The conserved final phenylalanine or tryptophan is absent from the CDR3, which likely points to a read error. The chain joins TRBV11-1 to TRBJ2-3; 10 bases fit TRBD2. CDR3 length: 16 residues. Germline CDR1 reads SGHAT; CDR2 reads FQDESV (reference sequence). After removal of 3 bases from V and 2 bases from J, the junction contained 5 bases not matched to a gene. This CDR3 reads CASSFFTSGITDTQYL. In nucleotides, the CDR3 is TGTGCCAGCAGCTTTTTCACTAGCGGGATCACAGATACGCAGTATTTA.

CDR3 sequence: CASSENDNNSPLHF. CDR3 DNA: TGTGCCAGCAGTGAAAACGATAATAATTCACCCCTCCACTTT. The chain joins TRBV6-1 to TRBJ1-6; D unclear. Germline V gene sequence: CDR1 MNHNS, CDR2 SASEGT. The CDR3 spans 14 residues. Trimming took 2 bases from V and 5 from J, leaving 7 bases between them.